The 18 T cell receptor beta chains listed next were all sequenced from one sample in a study of blood T cell repertoires in COVID-19. Libraries were prepared by immunoSEQ multiplex PCR; TCRdb keeps only in-frame clonotypes and omits some of them. This repertoire shows approximately 280,000 clones, around nine tenths found once; its top ten account for about 2.7%. Specimen: PBMCs or T cells enriched from blood (not recorded which). These receptors were taken from a young woman who had recovered from COVID-19.

The chain has TRBV5-1 and TRBJ2-7, with TRBD2 matching 8 bases. CDR1 SGHRS and CDR2 YFSETQ come from the germline V gene. The CDR3 runs to 12 residues. V dropped 4 bases and J dropped 6; count of bases not matched to a gene: 3. The CDR3 coding sequence is TGCGCCAGCAGCGGGACTAGTCGCGAGCAGTACTTC. Protein product: CASSGTSREQYF.

This clone was recorded only once. V usage is TRBV7-6 and J usage is TRBJ2-1; possibly TRBD1 for D (5 bases). The CDR3 spans 17 residues. The V gene's germline CDR1 is SGHVS and CDR2 FNYEAQ. Trimming removed 0 bases at V and 7 bases at J, with 19 bases between. The CDR3 nucleotides read TGTGCCAGCAGCTTAGCGTACGACAGTCGGAGAGCGAATGAGCAGTTCTTC. This translates into CASSLAYDSRRANEQFF.

The chain links TRBV27 to TRBJ2-7, with a weak D call TRBD2 (6 bases). In germline, CDR1 is MNHEY, CDR2 SMNVEV (reference sequence). The V end lost 2 bases, the J end lost 3 bases, and 11 bases lay between the germline ends. This CDR3 has 14 amino acids. The CDR3: CASSLGRGYYEQYF. The CDR3 DNA is TGTGCCAGCAGTTTAGGCCGGGGGTACTACGAGCAGTACTTC.

This rearrangement joins TRBV28 to TRBJ1-1; D is unclear. Germline assignment: CDR1 MDHEN and CDR2 SYDVKM. V was pared by 6 bases and J by 1 base, with 18 bases between. CDR3 length: 16 residues. Here the CDR3 reads CASSLIGVSGNTEAFF. The CDR3 DNA reads TGTGCCAGCAGCCTTATCGGGGTCTCAGGGAACACTGAAGCTTTCTTT.

V is TRBV2 and J is TRBJ2-1; the match to TRBD2 covers 8 bases. Per germline, CDR1 SNHLY and CDR2 FYNNEI. Trimming removed 2 bases from V and 3 bases from J; junction bases left unmatched: 3. The CDR3 consists of 15 residues. As DNA, the CDR3 is TGTGCCAGCAGTGAACAGCGGGGGTTCTACAATGAGCAGTTCTTC. Translation: CASSEQRGFYNEQFF.

The rearrangement uses TRBV9 and TRBJ2-1, with a weak D call TRBD2 (6 bases). Per germline, CDR1 SGDLS and CDR2 YYNGEE. The CDR3 has 15 amino acids. V was shortened by 4 bases and J by 6 bases, with 17 bases between the two germline ends. Written as DNA, the CDR3 is TGTGCCAGCAGCCCAGTGGGACTCGCCCCCAATGAGCAGTTCTTC. It translates to CASSPVGLAPNEQFF.

V is TRBV5-1 and J is TRBJ2-1; D not certain. The germline gives CDR1 SGHRS, CDR2 YFSETQ. The V end was cut by 3 bases, the J end by 8 bases, with 12 bases between. This CDR3 comprises 13 residues. The CDR3 bases are TGCGCCAGCAGCTCCGGTGATTTCTATGAGCAGTTCTTC. Its protein product is CASSSGDFYEQFF. The full variable domain, its missing parts supplied by reference TRBV5-1 and TRBJ2-1, is KAGVTQTPRYLIKTRGQQVTLSCSPISGHRSVSWYQQTPGQGLQFLFEYFSETQRNKGNFPGRFSGRQFSNSRSEMNVSTLELGDSALYLCASSSGDFYEQFFGPGTRLTVL.

The chain uses TRBV30 and TRBJ1-6; D gene uncertain. Deletions cut 7 bases from V and 0 bases from J, with 10 bases between. Germline V gene lookup returns CDR1 GTSNPN and CDR2 SVGIG (reference sequence). CDR3 size: 14 residues. The CDR3 reads CAFAGSSYNSPLHF. As DNA, the CDR3 is TGTGCCTTTGCGGGGAGCTCCTATAATTCACCCCTCCACTTT.

The CDR3 here is CASSYSGTAPNYGYTF. CDR3 sequence (DNA): TGTGCCAGCAGCTATTCCGGGACAGCCCCAAACTATGGCTACACCTTC. The rearrangement links TRBV7-2 to TRBJ1-2; 7 bases agree with TRBD1. V trimming: 4 bases; J trimming: 2 bases; junction bases outside the gene matches: 10. Germline V gene lookup returns CDR1 SGHTA and CDR2 FQGNSA. This CDR3 is built from 16 residues.

The V call is TRBV18, the J call TRBJ2-7, with D possibly matching TRBD1 (6 bases). The CDR3 totals 13 residues. Germline V gives CDR1 KGHSH, CDR2 LQKENI. V lost 6 bases, J lost 6 bases, and 15 bases lay in between. The CDR3 loop reads CASSIPGDLEQYF. CDR3 nucleotide sequence: TGTGCCAGCTCTATACCAGGGGACCTCGAGCAGTACTTC.

V is TRBV7-9 and J is TRBJ1-3; D is uncertain. Looked up from germline, CDR1 is SEHNR and CDR2 is FQNEAQ (reference sequence). CDR3 length equals 17 residues. The germline V and J ends were trimmed by 0 bases and 2 bases, with 14 bases remaining between them. In DNA, the CDR3 is TGTGCCAGCAGCTTAGCGGCATTTCGAACCGCTGGAAACACCATATATTTT. Encoded protein: CASSLAAFRTAGNTIYF.

The count of this clone is one. V is TRBV30 and J is TRBJ1-3; D gene unclear. This CDR3 region has 14 residues. The V end was cut by 4 bases, the J end by 1 base, with 11 bases between. Germline values: CDR1 GTSNPN, CDR2 SVGIG (reference sequence). In nucleotides, the CDR3 is TGTGCCTGGATCTCCCCCCTTTCTGGAAACACCATATATTTT. Protein sequence: CAWISPLSGNTIYF.

The chain recombines TRBV29-1 with TRBJ1-1; a possible D gene is TRBD1 (6 bases). With 3 bases removed from V and 4 bases from J, the gap between germline ends came to 21 bases. Germline loops: CDR1 SQVTM, CDR2 ANQGSEA. This CDR3 is built from 16 residues. The CDR3 nucleotides are TGCAGCGTTGAGGAAACTACCGGGGGGCTCGGCACTGAAGCTTTCTTT. Amino acids: CSVEETTGGLGTEAFF.

This sequence joins TRBV27 and TRBJ1-1; TRBD1 is a possible D gene (6 bases). V lost 5 bases, J lost 1 base, and 20 bases lay in between. This CDR3 region has 17 residues. CDR1 and CDR2 (germline): MNHEY, SMNVEV (reference sequence). This CDR3 reads CASSRSPNRVRNTEAFF. The DNA for the CDR3 is TGTGCCAGCAGTCGAAGCCCGAACAGGGTCCGGAACACTGAAGCTTTCTTT.

The V call is TRBV4-2, the J call TRBJ1-2; D is undetermined. This CDR3 is 15 amino acids long. Germline-derived CDR1 and CDR2 are LGHNA and YNFKEQ. Trimming took 4 bases from V and 2 from J, leaving 14 bases between them. CDR3 sequence (DNA): TGTGCCAGCAGCCCTAGCCGCGCAGGCAACTATGGCTACACCTTC. Amino acid sequence: CASSPSRAGNYGYTF.

The rearrangement links TRBV30 to TRBJ1-6, with D tentatively TRBD1 (5 bases). The CDR3 is 14 residues long. Per the germline V gene, CDR1 is GTSNPN and CDR2 is SVGIG (reference sequence). V lost 3 bases to trimming and J lost 7 bases, with 13 bases between them. This CDR3 reads CAWSEVRGNSPLHF. The CDR3, as DNA: TGTGCCTGGAGCGAGGTACGGGGGAATTCACCCCTCCACTTT. The whole variable domain, remainder taken from reference TRBV30 and TRBJ1-6, is SQTIHQWPATLVQPVGSPLSLECTVEGTSNPNLYWYRQAAGRGLQLLFYSVGIGQISSEVPQNLSASRPQDRQFILSSKKLLLSDSGFYLCAWSEVRGNSPLHFGNGTRLTVT.

The chain uses TRBV13 and TRBJ2-2, with 8 positions matching TRBD2. The junction had 5 bases not matched to a gene; V was cut back by 1 base and J by 4 bases. This CDR3 has 16 residues. The V gene's germline CDR1 is PRHDT and CDR2 FYEKMQ (reference sequence). The CDR3 sequence: CASSLVAGGSTGELFF. The CDR3 nucleotides are TGTGCCAGCAGCTTAGTCGCGGGGGGCTCCACCGGGGAGCTGTTTTTT.

The J gene is TRBJ1-1, the V gene TRBV5-1, with 7 bases fitting TRBD1. This CDR3 comprises 14 residues. CDR1 is SGHRS and CDR2 is YFSETQ in the germline V gene. The ends lost 4 bases at V and 1 base at J; junction bases unmatched: 4. The CDR3 is CASSLTGPNTEAFF. Here the CDR3 DNA reads TGCGCCAGCAGCCTGACAGGGCCGAACACTGAAGCTTTCTTT.